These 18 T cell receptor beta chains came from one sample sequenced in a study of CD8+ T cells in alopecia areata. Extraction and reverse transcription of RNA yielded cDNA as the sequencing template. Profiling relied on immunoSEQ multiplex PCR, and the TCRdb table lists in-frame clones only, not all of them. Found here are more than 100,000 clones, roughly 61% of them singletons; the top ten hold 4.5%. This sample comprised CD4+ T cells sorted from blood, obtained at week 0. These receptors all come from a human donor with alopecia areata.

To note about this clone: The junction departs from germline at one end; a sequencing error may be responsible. The CDR3 DNA sequence: TGTGCCAGCAGCCACAACTGGACCGGGAGAGGGATGGATTTT. Protein: CASSHNWTGRGMDF. The chain has TRBV7-3 and TRBJ1-5; D is uncertain. The CDR3 consists of 14 residues. CDR1 is SGHTA and CDR2 is FQGTGA in the germline V gene.

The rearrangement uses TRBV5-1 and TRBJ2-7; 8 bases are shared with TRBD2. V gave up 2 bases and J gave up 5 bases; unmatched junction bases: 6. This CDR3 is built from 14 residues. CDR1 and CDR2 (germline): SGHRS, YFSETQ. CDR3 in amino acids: CASSFGGGPDEQYF. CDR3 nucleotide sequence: TGCGCCAGCAGCTTCGGGGGGGGCCCCGACGAGCAGTACTTC.

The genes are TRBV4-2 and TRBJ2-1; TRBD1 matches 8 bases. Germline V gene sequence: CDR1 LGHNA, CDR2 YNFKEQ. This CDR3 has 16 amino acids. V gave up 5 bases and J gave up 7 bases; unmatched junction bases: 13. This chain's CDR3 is CASSFRTGRRGNEQFF. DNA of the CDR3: TGTGCCAGCAGCTTCCGGACAGGGCGGCGCGGAAATGAGCAGTTCTTC.

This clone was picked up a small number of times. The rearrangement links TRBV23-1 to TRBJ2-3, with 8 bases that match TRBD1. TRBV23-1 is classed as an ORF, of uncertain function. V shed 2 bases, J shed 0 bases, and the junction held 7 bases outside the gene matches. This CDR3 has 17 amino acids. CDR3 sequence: CASSQARTGTSTDTQYF. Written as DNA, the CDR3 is TGCGCCAGCAGTCAAGCCAGGACAGGGACTAGCACAGATACGCAGTATTTT.

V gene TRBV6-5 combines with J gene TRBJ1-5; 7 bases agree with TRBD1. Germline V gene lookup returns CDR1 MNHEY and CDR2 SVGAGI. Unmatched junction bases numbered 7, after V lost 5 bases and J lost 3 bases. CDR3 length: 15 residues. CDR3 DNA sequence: TGTGCCAGCAGTGCGGACAGGAGACACAATCAGCCCCAGCATTTT. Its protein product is CASSADRRHNQPQHF.

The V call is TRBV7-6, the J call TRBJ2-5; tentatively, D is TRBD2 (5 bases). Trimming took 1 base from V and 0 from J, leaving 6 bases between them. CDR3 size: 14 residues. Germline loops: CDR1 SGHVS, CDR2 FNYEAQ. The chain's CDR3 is CASSLGGNQETQYF. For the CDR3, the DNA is TGTGCCAGCAGCTTAGGAGGGAACCAAGAGACCCAGTACTTC.

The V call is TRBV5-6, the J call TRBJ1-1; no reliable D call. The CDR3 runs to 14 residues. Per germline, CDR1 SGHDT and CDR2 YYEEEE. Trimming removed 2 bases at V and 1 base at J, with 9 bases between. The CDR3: CASSFRHPNTEAFF. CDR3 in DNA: TGTGCCAGCAGCTTCCGACATCCGAACACTGAAGCTTTCTTT.

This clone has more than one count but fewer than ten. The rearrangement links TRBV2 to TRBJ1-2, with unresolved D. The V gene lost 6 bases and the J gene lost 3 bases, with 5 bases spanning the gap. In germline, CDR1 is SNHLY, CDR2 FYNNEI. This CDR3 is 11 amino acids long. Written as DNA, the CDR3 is TGTGCCAGCAGCGAGTACTATGGCTACACCTTC. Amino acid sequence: CASSEYYGYTF.

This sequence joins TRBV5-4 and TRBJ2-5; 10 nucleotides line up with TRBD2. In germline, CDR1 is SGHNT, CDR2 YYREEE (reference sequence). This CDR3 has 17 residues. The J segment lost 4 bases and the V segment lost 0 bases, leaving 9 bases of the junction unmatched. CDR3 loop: CASSLGVAGGDGETQYF. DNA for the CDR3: TGTGCCAGCAGCTTGGGTGTAGCGGGGGGCGACGGAGAGACCCAGTACTTC. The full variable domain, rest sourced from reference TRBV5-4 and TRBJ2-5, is ETGVTQSPTHLIKTRGQQVTLRCSSQSGHNTVSWYQQALGQGPQFIFQYYREEENGRGNFPPRFSGLQFPNYSSELNVNALELDDSALYLCASSLGVAGGDGETQYFGPGTRLLVL.

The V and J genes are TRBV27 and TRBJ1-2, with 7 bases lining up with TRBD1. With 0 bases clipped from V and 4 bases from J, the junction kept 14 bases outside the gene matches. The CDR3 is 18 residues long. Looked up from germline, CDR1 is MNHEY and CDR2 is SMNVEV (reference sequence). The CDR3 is CASSLSRGDSGPIYGYTF. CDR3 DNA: TGTGCCAGCAGTTTATCGCGGGGGGACAGCGGACCGATCTATGGCTACACCTTC.

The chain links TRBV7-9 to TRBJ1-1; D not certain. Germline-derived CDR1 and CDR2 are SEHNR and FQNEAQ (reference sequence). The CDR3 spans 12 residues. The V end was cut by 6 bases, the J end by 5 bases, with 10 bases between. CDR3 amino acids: CASSSVGTEAFF. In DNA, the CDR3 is TGTGCCAGCAGTTCTGTGGGGACTGAAGCTTTCTTT. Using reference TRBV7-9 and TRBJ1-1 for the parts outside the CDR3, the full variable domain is DTGVSQNPRHKITKRGQNVTFRCDPISEHNRLYWYRQTLGQGPEFLTYFQNEAQLEKSRLLSDRFSAERPKGSFSTLEIQRTEQGDSAMYLCASSSVGTEAFFGQGTRLTVV.

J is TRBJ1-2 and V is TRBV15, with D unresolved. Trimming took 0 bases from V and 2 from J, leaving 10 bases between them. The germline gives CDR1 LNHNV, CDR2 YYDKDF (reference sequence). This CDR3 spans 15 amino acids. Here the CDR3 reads CATSRDSHANYGYTF. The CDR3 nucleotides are TGTGCCACCAGCAGAGACTCTCATGCCAACTATGGCTACACCTTC.

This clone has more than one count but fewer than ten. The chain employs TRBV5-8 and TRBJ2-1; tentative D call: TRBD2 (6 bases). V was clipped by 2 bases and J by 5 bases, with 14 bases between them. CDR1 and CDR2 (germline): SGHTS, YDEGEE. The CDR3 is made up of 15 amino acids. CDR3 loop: CASSFRDLDDNEQFF. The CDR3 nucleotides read TGTGCCAGCAGCTTTAGGGACTTGGACGACAATGAGCAGTTCTTC.

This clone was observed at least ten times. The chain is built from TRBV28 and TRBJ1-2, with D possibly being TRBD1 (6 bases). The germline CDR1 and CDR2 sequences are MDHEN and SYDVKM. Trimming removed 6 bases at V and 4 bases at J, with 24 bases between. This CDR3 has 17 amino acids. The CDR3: CASRGTVQDRSSYGYTF. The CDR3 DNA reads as TGTGCCAGCAGGGGGACCGTACAGGACAGATCCTCCTATGGCTACACCTTC.

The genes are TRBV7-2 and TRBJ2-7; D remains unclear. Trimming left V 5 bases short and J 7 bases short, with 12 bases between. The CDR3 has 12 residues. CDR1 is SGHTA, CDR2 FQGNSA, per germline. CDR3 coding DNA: TGTGCCAGCAGCCCGGGTGGCCGGGAGCAGTACTTC. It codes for CASSPGGREQYF.

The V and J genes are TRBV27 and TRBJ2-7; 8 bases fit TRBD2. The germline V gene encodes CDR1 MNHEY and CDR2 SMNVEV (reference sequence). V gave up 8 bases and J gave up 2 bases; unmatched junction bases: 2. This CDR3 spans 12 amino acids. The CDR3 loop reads CASRGGTYEQYF. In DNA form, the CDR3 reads TGTGCCAGCCGGGGGGGGACCTACGAGCAGTACTTC.

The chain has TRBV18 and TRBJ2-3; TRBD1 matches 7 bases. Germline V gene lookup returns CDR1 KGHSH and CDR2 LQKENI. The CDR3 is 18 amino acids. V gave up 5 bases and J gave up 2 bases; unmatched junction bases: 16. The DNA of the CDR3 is TGTGCCAGCTCAGCAAATACACCGGGACAGCTTCCCACAGATACGCAGTATTTT. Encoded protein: CASSANTPGQLPTDTQYF.

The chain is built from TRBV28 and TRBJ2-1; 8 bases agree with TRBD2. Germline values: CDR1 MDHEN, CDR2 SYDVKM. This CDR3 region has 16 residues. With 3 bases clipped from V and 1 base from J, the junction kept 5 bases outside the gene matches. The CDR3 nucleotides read TGTGCCAGCAGTTTGGGGCTAGCGGGTTCCTACAATGAGCAGTTCTTC. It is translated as CASSLGLAGSYNEQFF.